This TCR beta chain was profiled in a study of CD8+CD57+ T cells in acquired aplastic anemia. Study-wide background: Isolated CD4+ and CD8+ cells, once sorted, yielded DNA averaging roughly 3.2 ug. Overall study findings and caveats: Both patients and controls carried the same twenty-nine CD8+ CDR3 sequences.

About this clonotype itself: Its target is not known.

Patients sequenced had flow cytometry evidence of CD8+CD57+ cell expansion. The length of the CDR3 is 14 residues. The V gene end was trimmed by 11 bases and the J gene end by 5 bases; junction bases not matched to a gene: 9. The germline V gene has CDR1 LNHDA and CDR2 SQIVND (reference sequence). Genomic DNA constituted the template upon which TCR beta VDJ and CDR3 profiling was performed. MiXCR was run by TCRdb on the reads, yielding one entry per CDR3 protein. Among hundreds of thousands of distinct CDR3 sequences listed, approximately 32% were seen once. This receptor was obtained from a human donor with aplastic anemia. This chain joins TRBV19 and TRBJ1-5; 10 nucleotides match TRBD1. The sample taken for sequencing was sorted CD4+, CD8+, or CD8+CD57+ T cells (not recorded which) from PBMCs. CDR3 nucleotides: TGTGCCTCCATGGACAGGGGGGTCGATCAGCCCCAGCATTTT. This gives the protein CASMDRGVDQPQHF.